The source of this TCR beta chain is a study of T cells in tumors after PD-1 blockade. Turning to the study itself: Patients received pembrolizumab 200 mg every 3 weeks or cemiplimab 350 mg every 2 weeks.

Sequencing was performed with immunoSEQ multiplex PCR; in TCRdb, only in-frame clones are kept and a portion is missing. This sample has approximately 60,000 clones, with roughly 78% found just once. Trimming cost V 6 bases and J 8 bases, with 13 bases left between them. CDR1 is GTSNPN and CDR2 is SVGIG in the germline V gene (reference sequence). CDR3 length: 11 amino acids. The TCR was taken from a human donor with basal cell carcinoma. The gene calls are TRBV30 and TRBJ1-1; D gene ambiguous. The sequencing here drew on PBMCs, taken before anti-PD-1 treatment. The CDR3 DNA reads TGTGCCTGTGCCTATAGGGCAGAAGCTTTCTTT. Translating gives CACAYRAEAFF. The variable domain in full, with the rest retrieved from reference TRBV30 and TRBJ1-1, is SQTIHQWPATLVQPVGSPLSLECTVEGTSNPNLYWYRQAAGRGLQLLFYSVGIGQISSEVPQNLSASRPQDRQFILSSKKLLLSDSGFYLCACAYRAEAFFGQGTRLTVV.